This T cell receptor (beta chain) was recorded in a study of PD-1 blockade in mismatch repair-deficient tumors. Study observations and caveats: After pembrolizumab, tumor-resident clones rose rapidly, then generally contracted before radiologic responses.

In the case of this clone: Its antigen remains unknown.

Assay: immunoSEQ multiplex PCR; the TCRdb copy retains only in-frame clones and omits some. The table records some 17,000 clones, 84% of them present only once. The CDR3 consists of 17 residues. The ends lost 4 bases at V and 5 bases at J; junction bases unmatched: 11. Germline CDR1 is SGDLS and CDR2 is YYNGEE. A few pembrolizumab responders had their TCRs sequenced. J is TRBJ2-3 and V is TRBV9; TRBD2 matches at 12 bases. Sequenced material: PBMCs, taken about 22 weeks after starting pembrolizumab. This receptor was obtained from an adult with mismatch repair-deficient cancer. Here the CDR3 reads CASSITSGRTGGDTQYF. The CDR3 bases are TGTGCCAGCAGCATCACTAGCGGGAGGACGGGGGGAGATACGCAGTATTTT.